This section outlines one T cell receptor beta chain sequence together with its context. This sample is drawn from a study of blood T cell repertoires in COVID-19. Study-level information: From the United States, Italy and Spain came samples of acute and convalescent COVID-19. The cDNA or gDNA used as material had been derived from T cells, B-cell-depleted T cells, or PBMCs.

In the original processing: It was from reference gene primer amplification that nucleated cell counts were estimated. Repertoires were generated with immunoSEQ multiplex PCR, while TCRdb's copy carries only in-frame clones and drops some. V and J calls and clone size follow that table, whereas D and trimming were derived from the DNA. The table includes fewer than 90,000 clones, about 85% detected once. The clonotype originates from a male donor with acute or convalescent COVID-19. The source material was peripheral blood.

This chain's CDR3 is CASSLPGAPGETQYF. For the CDR3, the DNA is TGTGCCAGCAGCCTTCCAGGGGCCCCTGGAGAGACCCAGTACTTC. The rearrangement links TRBV5-4 to TRBJ2-5, with a tentative D call TRBD1 (6 bases). This CDR3 is 15 amino acids long. The V gene lost 4 bases and the J gene lost 4 bases, with 17 bases spanning the gap. Germline V gene sequence: CDR1 SGHNT, CDR2 YYREEE (reference sequence).